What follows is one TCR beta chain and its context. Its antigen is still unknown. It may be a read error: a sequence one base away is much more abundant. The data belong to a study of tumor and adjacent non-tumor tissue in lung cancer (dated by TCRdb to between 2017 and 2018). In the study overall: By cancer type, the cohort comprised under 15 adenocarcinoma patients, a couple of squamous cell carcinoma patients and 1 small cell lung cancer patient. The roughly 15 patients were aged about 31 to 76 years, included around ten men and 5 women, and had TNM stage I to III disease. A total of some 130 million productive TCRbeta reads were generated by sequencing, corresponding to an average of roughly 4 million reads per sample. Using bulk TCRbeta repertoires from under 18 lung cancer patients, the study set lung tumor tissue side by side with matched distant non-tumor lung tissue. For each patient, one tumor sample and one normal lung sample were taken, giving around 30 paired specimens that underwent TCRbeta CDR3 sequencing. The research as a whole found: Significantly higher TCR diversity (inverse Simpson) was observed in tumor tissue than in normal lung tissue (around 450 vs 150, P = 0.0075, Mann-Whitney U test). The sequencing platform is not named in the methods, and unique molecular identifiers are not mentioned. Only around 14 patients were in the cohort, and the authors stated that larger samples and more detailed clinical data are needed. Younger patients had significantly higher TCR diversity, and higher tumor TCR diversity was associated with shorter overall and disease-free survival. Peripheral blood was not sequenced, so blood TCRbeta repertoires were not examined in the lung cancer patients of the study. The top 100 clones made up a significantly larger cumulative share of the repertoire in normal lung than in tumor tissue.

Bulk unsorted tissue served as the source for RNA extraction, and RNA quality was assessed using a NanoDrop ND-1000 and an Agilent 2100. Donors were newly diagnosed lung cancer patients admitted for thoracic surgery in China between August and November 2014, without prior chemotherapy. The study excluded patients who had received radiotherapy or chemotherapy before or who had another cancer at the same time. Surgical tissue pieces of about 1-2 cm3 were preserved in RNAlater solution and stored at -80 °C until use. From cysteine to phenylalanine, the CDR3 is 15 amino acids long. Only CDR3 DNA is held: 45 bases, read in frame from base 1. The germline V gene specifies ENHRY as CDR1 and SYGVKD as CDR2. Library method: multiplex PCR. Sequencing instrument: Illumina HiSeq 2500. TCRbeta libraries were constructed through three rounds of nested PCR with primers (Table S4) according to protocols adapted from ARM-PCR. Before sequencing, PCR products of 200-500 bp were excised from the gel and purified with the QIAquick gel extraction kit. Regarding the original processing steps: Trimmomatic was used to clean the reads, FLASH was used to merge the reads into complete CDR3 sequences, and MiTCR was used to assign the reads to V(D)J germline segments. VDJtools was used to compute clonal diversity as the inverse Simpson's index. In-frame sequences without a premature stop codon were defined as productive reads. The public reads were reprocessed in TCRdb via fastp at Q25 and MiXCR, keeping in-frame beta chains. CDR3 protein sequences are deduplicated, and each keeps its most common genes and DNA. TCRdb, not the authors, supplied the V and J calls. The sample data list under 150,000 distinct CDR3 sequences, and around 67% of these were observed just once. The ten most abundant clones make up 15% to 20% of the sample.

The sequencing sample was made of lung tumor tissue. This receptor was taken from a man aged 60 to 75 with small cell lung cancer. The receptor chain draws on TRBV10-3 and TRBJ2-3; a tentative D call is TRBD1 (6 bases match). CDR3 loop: CAIDRQGSSIDTQYF. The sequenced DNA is TGTGCCATAGACCGGCAGGGGTCTAGCATAGATACGCAGTATTTT.